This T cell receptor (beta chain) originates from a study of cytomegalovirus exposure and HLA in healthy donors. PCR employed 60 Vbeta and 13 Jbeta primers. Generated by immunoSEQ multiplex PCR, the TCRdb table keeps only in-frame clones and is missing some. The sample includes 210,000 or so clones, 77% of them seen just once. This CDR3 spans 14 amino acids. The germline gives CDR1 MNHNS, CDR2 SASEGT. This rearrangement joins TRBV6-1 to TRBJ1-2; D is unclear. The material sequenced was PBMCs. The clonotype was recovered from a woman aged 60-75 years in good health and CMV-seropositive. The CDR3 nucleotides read TGTGCTTATAAGGACTCAGGATCAACCTATGGCTACACCTTC. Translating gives CAYKDSGSTYGYTF.